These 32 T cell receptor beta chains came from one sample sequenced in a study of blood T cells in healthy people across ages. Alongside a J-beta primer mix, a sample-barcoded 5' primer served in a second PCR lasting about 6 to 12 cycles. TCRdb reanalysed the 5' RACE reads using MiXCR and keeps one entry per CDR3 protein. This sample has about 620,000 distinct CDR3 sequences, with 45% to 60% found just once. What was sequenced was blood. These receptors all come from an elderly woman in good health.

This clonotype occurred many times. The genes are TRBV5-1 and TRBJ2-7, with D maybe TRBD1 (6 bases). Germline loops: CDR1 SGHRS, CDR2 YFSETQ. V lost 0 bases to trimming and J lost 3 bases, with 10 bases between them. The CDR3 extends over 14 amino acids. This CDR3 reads CASSLDRDFYEQYF. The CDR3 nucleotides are TGCGCCAGCAGCTTGGACAGGGATTTCTACGAGCAGTACTTC.

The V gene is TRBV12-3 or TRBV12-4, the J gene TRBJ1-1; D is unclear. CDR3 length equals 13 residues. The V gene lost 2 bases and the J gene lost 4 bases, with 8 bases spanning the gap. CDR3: CASSLKLGTEAFF. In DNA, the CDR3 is TGTGCCAGCAGTTTAAAACTGGGCACTGAAGCTTTCTTT.

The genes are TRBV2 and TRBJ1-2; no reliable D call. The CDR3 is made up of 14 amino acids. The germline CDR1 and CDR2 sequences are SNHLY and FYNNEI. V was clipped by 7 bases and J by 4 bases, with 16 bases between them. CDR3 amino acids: CASIWTKPSYGYTF. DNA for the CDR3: TGTGCCAGCATCTGGACCAAGCCGAGCTATGGCTACACCTTC.

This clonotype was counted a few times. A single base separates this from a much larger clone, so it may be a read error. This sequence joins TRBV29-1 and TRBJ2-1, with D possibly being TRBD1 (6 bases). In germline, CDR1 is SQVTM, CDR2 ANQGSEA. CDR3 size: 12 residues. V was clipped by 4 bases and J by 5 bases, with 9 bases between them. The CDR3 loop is CSVGWTDNEQFF. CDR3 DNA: TGCAGCGTTGGGTGGACAGACAATGAGCAGTTCTTC.

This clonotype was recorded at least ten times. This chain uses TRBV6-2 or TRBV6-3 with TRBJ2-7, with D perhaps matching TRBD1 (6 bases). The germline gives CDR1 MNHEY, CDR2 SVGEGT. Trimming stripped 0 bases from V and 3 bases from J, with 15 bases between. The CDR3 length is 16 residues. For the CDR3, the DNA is TGTGCCAGCAGTTACTCCGTAACGGGACATGACTACGAGCAGTACTTC. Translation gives CASSYSVTGHDYEQYF.

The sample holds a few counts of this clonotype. The DNA for the CDR3 is TGTGCCAGCAGCCAACAGGGATACACAGATACGCAGTATTTT. This gives the protein CASSQQGYTDTQYF. This sequence joins TRBV7-3 and TRBJ2-3; D may be TRBD1 (6 bases). Per germline, CDR1 SGHTA and CDR2 FQGTGA. Trimming cost V 5 bases and J 2 bases, with 11 bases left between them. The CDR3 extends over 14 amino acids.

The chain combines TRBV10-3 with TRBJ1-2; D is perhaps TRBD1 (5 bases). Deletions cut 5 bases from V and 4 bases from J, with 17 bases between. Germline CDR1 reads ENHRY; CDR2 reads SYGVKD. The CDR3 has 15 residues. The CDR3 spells CAISSDTRSVYGYTF. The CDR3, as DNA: TGTGCCATCAGTTCGGACACACGGTCGGTCTATGGCTACACCTTC.

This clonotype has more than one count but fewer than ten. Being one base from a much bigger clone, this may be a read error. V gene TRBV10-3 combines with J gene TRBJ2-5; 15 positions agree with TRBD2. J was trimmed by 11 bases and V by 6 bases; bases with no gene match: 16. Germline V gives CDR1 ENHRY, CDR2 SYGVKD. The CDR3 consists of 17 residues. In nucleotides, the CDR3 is TGTGCCATCAGGGGACTAGCGGGAGGCTCGGGTGACAATGAGCAGTACTTC. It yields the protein CAIRGLAGGSGDNEQYF.

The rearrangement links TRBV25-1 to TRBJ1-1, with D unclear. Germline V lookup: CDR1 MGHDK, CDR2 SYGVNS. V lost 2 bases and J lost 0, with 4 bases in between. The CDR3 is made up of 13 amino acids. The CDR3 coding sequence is TGTGCCAGCAGTGAAGTTCTGAACACTGAAGCTTTCTTT. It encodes CASSEVLNTEAFF.

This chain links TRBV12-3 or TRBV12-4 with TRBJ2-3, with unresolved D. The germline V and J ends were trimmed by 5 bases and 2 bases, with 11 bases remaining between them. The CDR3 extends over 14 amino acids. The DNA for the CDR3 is TGTGCCAGCAGTCGTCTAACCACCACAGATACGCAGTATTTT. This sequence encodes CASSRLTTTDTQYF.

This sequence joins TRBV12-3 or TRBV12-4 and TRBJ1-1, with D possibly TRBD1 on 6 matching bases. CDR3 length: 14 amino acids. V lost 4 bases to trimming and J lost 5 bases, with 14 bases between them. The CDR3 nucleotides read TGTGCCAGCAGTTATCAGGGAGGGGGTACTGAAGCTTTCTTT. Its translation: CASSYQGGGTEAFF.

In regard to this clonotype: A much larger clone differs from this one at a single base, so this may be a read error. In DNA, the CDR3 is TGCATTGCTCAGGGAGGTGGTAACGAGCAGTACTTC. It specifies CIAQGGGNEQYF. The chain has TRBV20-1 and TRBJ2-7, with D possibly TRBD2 on 6 matching bases. Germline V lookup: CDR1 DFQATT, CDR2 SNEGSKA (reference sequence). This CDR3 has 12 residues.

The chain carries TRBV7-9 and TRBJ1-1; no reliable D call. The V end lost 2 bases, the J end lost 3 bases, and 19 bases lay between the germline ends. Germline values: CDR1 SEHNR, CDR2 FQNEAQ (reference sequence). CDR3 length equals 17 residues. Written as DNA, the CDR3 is TGTGCCAGCAGCTTAAATACGACATTCCGGCTGTACACTGAAGCTTTCTTT. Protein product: CASSLNTTFRLYTEAFF.

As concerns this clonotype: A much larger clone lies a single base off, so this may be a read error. CDR3 nucleotide sequence: TGTGCCAGCAATCCCATGTACGAGCAGTACTTC. It encodes CASNPMYEQYF. V is TRBV28 and J is TRBJ2-7; D is unclear. Per germline, CDR1 MDHEN and CDR2 SYDVKM. V lost 7 bases and J lost 4, with 8 bases in between. The CDR3 runs to 11 residues.

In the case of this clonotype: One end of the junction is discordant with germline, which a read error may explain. CDR3 nucleotide sequence: TGCGCCATCAGCTTGGTCCAGGGACTAGCGGGAGGGCCGAGGAATGAGCAGTTCTTC. Amino acid sequence: CAISLVQGLAGGPRNEQFF. This rearrangement joins TRBV5-1 to TRBJ2-1; 16 nucleotides align to TRBD2. Germline assignment: CDR1 SGHRS and CDR2 YFSETQ. CDR3 length: 19 amino acids.

The CDR3 here is CASSLGPGRSSRAFF. CDR3 nucleotides: TGCGCCAGCAGCTTGGGGCCAGGGCGTTCGAGTCGAGCTTTCTTT. The J gene is TRBJ1-1, the V gene TRBV5-1; TRBD1 is a possible D gene (5 bases). The germline V gene has CDR1 SGHRS and CDR2 YFSETQ. CDR3 length: 15 residues. V was pared by 0 bases and J by 10 bases, with 19 bases between.

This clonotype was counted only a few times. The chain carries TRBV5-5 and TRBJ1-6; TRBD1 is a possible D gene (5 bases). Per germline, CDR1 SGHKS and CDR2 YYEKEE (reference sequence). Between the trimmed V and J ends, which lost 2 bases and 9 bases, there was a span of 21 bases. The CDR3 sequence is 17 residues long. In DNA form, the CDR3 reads TGTGCCAGCAGCTTACCGGGCTTGATGCTGGGGGGTTCACCCCTCCACTTT. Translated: CASSLPGLMLGGSPLHF.

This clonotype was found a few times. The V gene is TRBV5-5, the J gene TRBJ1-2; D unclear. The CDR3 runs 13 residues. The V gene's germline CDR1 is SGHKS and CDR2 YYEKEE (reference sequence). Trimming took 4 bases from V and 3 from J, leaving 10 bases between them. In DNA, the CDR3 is TGTGCCAGCAGCGCAGCCCTTGACTATGGCTACACCTTC. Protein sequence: CASSAALDYGYTF.

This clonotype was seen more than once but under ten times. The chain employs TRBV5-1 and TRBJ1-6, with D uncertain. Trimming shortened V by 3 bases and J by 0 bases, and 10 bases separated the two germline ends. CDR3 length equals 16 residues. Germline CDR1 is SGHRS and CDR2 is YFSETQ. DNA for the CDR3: TGCGCCAGCAGCTCTCGGGAGAGCTCCTATAATTCACCCCTCCACTTT. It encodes CASSSRESSYNSPLHF.

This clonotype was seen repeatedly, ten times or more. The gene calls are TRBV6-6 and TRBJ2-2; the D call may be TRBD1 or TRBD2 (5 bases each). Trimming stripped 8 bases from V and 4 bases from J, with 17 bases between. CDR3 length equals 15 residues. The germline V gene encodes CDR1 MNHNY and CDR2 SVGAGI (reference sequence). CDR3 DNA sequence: TGTGCCAGCGGAGGAACTACAGGATCCACCGGGGAGCTGTTTTTT. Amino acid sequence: CASGGTTGSTGELFF.

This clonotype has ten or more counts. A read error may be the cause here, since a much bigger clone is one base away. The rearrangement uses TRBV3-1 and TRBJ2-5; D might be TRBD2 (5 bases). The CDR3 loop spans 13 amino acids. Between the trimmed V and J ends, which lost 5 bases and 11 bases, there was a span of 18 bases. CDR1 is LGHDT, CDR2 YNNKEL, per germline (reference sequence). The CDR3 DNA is TGTGCCAGCAGCGTCACTAGGAGCAATGAGCAGTACTTC. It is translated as CASSVTRSNEQYF.

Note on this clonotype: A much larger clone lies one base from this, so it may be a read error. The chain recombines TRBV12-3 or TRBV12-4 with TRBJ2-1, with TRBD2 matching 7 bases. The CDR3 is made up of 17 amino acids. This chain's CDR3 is CASSAGASGSSYNERFF. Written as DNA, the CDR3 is TGTGCCAGCAGTGCTGGTGCTAGCGGTAGCTCCTACAATGAGCGGTTCTTC.

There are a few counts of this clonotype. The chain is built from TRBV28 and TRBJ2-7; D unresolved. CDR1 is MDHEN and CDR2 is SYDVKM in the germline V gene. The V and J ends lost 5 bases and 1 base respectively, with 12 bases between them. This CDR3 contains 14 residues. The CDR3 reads CASSVGGVSYEQYF. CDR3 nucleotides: TGTGCCAGCAGTGTAGGTGGCGTATCCTACGAGCAGTACTTC.

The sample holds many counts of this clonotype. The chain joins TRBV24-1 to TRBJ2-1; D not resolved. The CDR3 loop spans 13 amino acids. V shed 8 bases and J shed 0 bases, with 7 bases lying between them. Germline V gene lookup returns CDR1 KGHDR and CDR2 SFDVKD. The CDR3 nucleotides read TGTGCCACCATGAGTAGCTCCTACAATGAGCAGTTCTTC. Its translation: CATMSSSYNEQFF.

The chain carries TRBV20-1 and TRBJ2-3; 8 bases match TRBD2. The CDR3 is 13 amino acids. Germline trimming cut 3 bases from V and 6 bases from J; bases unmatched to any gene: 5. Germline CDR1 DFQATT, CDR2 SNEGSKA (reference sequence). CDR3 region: CSASGRAGDTQYF. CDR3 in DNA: TGCAGTGCTAGCGGGAGGGCAGGTGATACGCAGTATTTT.

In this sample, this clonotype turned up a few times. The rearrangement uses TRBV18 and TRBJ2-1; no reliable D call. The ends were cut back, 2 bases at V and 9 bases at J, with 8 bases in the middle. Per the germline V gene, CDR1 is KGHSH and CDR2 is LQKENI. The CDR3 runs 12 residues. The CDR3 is CASSPIGCEQFF. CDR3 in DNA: TGTGCCAGCTCACCAATCGGGTGTGAGCAGTTCTTC.

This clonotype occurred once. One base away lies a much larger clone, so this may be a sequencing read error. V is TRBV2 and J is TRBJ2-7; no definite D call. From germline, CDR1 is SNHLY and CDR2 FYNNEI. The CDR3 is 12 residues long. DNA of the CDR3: TGTGCCAGCAGTGGTGTATCCTACGAGCAGTGCTTC. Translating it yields CASSGVSYEQCF.

For the CDR3, the DNA is TGCAGCGCCCTCGACAGGGGGCTTTACAATGAGCAGTTCTTC. Its protein is CSALDRGLYNEQFF. V and J are TRBV29-1 and TRBJ2-1; TRBD1 aligns across 10 bases. J was trimmed by 4 bases and V by 7 bases; bases with no gene match: 7. The CDR3 runs 14 residues. Per the germline V gene, CDR1 is SQVTM and CDR2 is ANQGSEA.

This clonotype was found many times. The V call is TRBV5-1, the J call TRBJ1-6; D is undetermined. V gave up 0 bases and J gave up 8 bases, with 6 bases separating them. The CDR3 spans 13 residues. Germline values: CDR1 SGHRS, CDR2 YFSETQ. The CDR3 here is CASSLVVDSPLHF. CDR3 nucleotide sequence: TGCGCCAGCAGCTTGGTAGTGGATTCACCCCTCCACTTT. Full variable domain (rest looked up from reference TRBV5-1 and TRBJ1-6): KAGVTQTPRYLIKTRGQQVTLSCSPISGHRSVSWYQQTPGQGLQFLFEYFSETQRNKGNFPGRFSGRQFSNSRSEMNVSTLELGDSALYLCASSLVVDSPLHFGNGTRLTVT.

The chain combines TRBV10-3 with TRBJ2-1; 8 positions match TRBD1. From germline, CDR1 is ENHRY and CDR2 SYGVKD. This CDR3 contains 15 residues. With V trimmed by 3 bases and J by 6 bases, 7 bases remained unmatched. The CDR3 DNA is TGTGCCATCAGTGAAACCAGTACAGGGGGCAATGAGCAGTTCTTC. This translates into CAISETSTGGNEQFF.

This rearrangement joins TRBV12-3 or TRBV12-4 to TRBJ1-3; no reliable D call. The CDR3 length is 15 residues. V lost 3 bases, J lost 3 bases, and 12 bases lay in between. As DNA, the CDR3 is TGTGCCAGCAGTTTGGTCGGAGGATTTGGAAACACCATATATTTT. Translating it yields CASSLVGGFGNTIYF.

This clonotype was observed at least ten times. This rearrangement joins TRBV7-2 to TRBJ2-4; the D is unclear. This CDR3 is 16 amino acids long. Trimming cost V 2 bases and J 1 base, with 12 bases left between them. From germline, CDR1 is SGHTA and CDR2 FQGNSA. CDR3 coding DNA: TGTGCCAGCAGCTTATATGCTTTATCGGCCAAAAACATTCAGTACTTC. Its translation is CASSLYALSAKNIQYF.